This TCR beta chain was observed in a study of Graves' ophthalmopathy and Graves' hyperthyroidism. The V gene's germline CDR1 is SGHDN and CDR2 FVKESK. Trimming shortened V by 4 bases and J by 0 bases, and 16 bases separated the two germline ends. The CDR3 consists of 16 residues. Using RNA transcripts, the TCR beta CDR3 regions were amplified. First-round RT-PCR employed HTBI primers, with a second-round multiplex PCR after it. MiXCR was run by TCRdb on the multiplex PCR reads, yielding one entry per CDR3 protein. The sample consists of hundreds of thousands of distinct CDR3 sequences, approximately 40% of them appearing once. Notes on the study in general: Detected in blood as well were most expanded thyroid clonotypes with frequency above 0.001.

This clonotype was recorded at least ten times. Its antigen is still unknown. The V and J genes are TRBV14 and TRBJ2-7; D is unclear. The TCR originated in an adult man with Graves' ophthalmopathy. Material for sequencing was peripheral blood. The CDR3 region has the DNA TGTGCCAGCAGCCGAAGCTGGGCTGCGAGCTCCTACGAGCAGTACTTC. It encodes CASSRSWAASSYEQYF.